The 18 T cell receptor beta chains below come from one sample, sequenced in a study of blood T cell repertoires in COVID-19. TCRdb keeps only in-frame clones here, not all; method: immunoSEQ multiplex PCR. This table has around 100,000 clones, roughly 86% appearing once. Sequencing was carried out using peripheral blood. These receptors were taken from a man in his forties with acute or convalescent COVID-19.

The chain combines TRBV18 with TRBJ1-1, with 10 bases aligning to TRBD1. Trimming at V came to 5 bases and at J to 3 bases, leaving 9 bases not matched to a gene. Germline V gives CDR1 KGHSH, CDR2 LQKENI. The CDR3 totals 16 residues. CDR3 bases: TGTGCCAGCTCATCCTCGACAGGGGGCTGGGACACTGAAGCTTTCTTT. It encodes CASSSSTGGWDTEAFF.

The rearrangement uses TRBV6-4 and TRBJ2-2, with D perhaps TRBD2 (5 bases). CDR1 and CDR2 from the germline V gene are MRHNA and SNTAGT. The ends were cut back, 4 bases at V and 3 bases at J, with 9 bases in the middle. The CDR3 is 14 residues long. Written as DNA, the CDR3 is TGTGCCAGCAGTGCGAGCGGAGACACCGGGGAGCTGTTTTTT. Amino acid sequence: CASSASGDTGELFF.

This sequence joins TRBV7-6 and TRBJ2-3; 15 positions match TRBD2. Losses at the gene ends were 4 bases for V and 5 bases for J; bases not matched to a gene: 1. CDR1 and CDR2 (germline): SGHVS, FNYEAQ. The CDR3 has 15 residues. CDR3 DNA sequence: TGTGCCAGCAGCTGGACTAGCGGGGGGGGAGATACGCAGTATTTT. Translated, it gives CASSWTSGGGDTQYF. The whole variable domain, filled in from reference TRBV7-6 and TRBJ2-3, reads GAGVSQSPRYKVTKRGQDVALRCDPISGHVSLYWYRQALGQGPEFLTYFNYEAQQDKSGLPNDRFSAERPEGSISTLTIQRTEQRDSAMYRCASSWTSGGGDTQYFGPGTRLTVL.

V usage is TRBV5-6 and J usage is TRBJ1-1; tentative D call: TRBD1 (5 bases). In germline, CDR1 is SGHDT, CDR2 YYEEEE. The CDR3 loop spans 13 amino acids. The V and J ends lost 2 bases and 1 base respectively, with 6 bases between them. Here the CDR3 reads CASSFRENTEAFF. CDR3 DNA sequence: TGTGCCAGCAGCTTCAGGGAGAACACTGAAGCTTTCTTT.

This clone is large. The V call is TRBV2, the J call TRBJ2-1; D perhaps matches TRBD1 (5 bases). Trimming cost V 3 bases and J 1 base, with 10 bases left between them. Germline CDR1 and CDR2: SNHLY and FYNNEI. CDR3 length equals 15 residues. The CDR3 sequence is CASSDFQGSYNEQFF. In nucleotides, the CDR3 is TGTGCCAGCAGTGATTTCCAGGGTTCCTACAATGAGCAGTTCTTC.

This chain uses TRBV20-1 with TRBJ2-2, with a weak D call TRBD2 (5 bases). V lost 3 bases to trimming and J lost 0 bases, with 8 bases between them. Looked up from germline, CDR1 is DFQATT and CDR2 is SNEGSKA (reference sequence). The length of the CDR3 is 14 residues. CDR3 DNA: TGCAGTGCTAGTCGAGGGTCGAACACCGGGGAGCTGTTTTTT. Translating it yields CSASRGSNTGELFF.

V usage is TRBV4-3 and J usage is TRBJ1-3; D is ambiguous. The CDR3 length is 13 residues. Germline V lookup: CDR1 LGHNA, CDR2 YSLEER. The ends were cut back, 0 bases at V and 11 bases at J, with 11 bases in the middle. The CDR3 nucleotides read TGCGCCAGCAGCCAAGAATACAGCCCTCCCATATATTTT. As protein: CASSQEYSPPIYF.

The rearrangement joins TRBV6-2 or TRBV6-3 to TRBJ1-5; D gene uncertain. Germline V lookup: CDR1 MNHEY, CDR2 SVGEGT. V lost 5 bases and J lost 0, with 8 bases in between. CDR3 length equals 14 residues. The chain's CDR3 is CASSTETSNQPQHF. DNA for the CDR3: TGTGCCAGCAGTACAGAGACTAGCAATCAGCCCCAGCATTTT.

This clone was detected once. CDR3 sequence reads: CASSMGSGEKLFF. DNA for the CDR3: TGTGCCAGTAGTATGGGGAGTGGGGAAAAACTGTTTTTT. The gene calls are TRBV19 and TRBJ1-4, with D unclear. Germline V lookup: CDR1 LNHDA, CDR2 SQIVND (reference sequence). The V end lost 3 bases, the J end lost 8 bases, and 10 bases lay between the germline ends. This CDR3 is 13 amino acids long.

The chain carries TRBV19 and TRBJ2-7; 7 bases fit TRBD1. This CDR3 spans 13 amino acids. After removal of 8 bases from V and 4 bases from J, the junction contained 8 bases not matched to a gene. In germline, CDR1 is LNHDA, CDR2 SQIVND (reference sequence). Here the CDR3 reads CASGQGDTYEQYF. As DNA, the CDR3 is TGTGCCAGTGGGCAGGGGGACACGTACGAGCAGTACTTC.

This chain links TRBV24-1 with TRBJ1-2; 9 bases match TRBD1. Germline V gene data show CDR1 as KGHDR and CDR2 as SFDVKD. Trimming removed 5 bases from V and 4 bases from J; junction bases left unmatched: 7. The CDR3 runs to 15 residues. CDR3 in DNA: TGTGCCACCAGTGCCCACGGGACAGGGACCTATGGCTACACCTTC. Translation: CATSAHGTGTYGYTF.

The chain carries TRBV2 and TRBJ2-2; the D gene is possibly TRBD2 (5 bases). The V end was cut by 3 bases, the J end by 2 bases, with 10 bases between. Per germline, CDR1 SNHLY and CDR2 FYNNEI. The CDR3 is 15 amino acids. The CDR3 DNA reads TGTGCCAGCAGTGATACTAGATCCAACACCGGGGAGCTGTTTTTT. It translates to CASSDTRSNTGELFF.

In this sample, this clone turned up once. The chain is built from TRBV6-2 or TRBV6-3 and TRBJ1-5; tentatively, D is TRBD1 (5 bases). There are 14 residues in the CDR3. The V gene lost 5 bases and the J gene lost 6 bases, with 14 bases spanning the gap. CDR1 is MNHEY, CDR2 SVGEGT, per germline. This CDR3 is CASSDNRWGQPQHF. The CDR3 bases are TGTGCCAGCAGTGACAACAGGTGGGGTCAGCCCCAGCATTTT.

This clone has more than one count but fewer than ten. The J gene is TRBJ1-2, the V gene TRBV19, with TRBD1 identical over 7 bases. CDR3 length: 14 amino acids. J gave up 5 bases and V 4 bases, and 7 bases lay outside the gene matches. Germline CDR1 reads LNHDA; CDR2 reads SQIVND (reference sequence). CDR3 amino acids: CASSTRDSRYGYTF. For the CDR3, the DNA is TGTGCCAGTAGTACCAGGGACAGTCGATATGGCTACACCTTC.

The chain carries TRBV15 and TRBJ1-2; no firm D call. The germline V and J ends were trimmed by 1 base and 8 bases, with 14 bases remaining between them. CDR3 size: 14 residues. Germline V gene data show CDR1 as LNHNV and CDR2 as YYDKDF (reference sequence). The CDR3 nucleotides read TGTGCCACCAGCAGAGTACCCCCTCAGGCAGGCTACACCTTC. Protein product: CATSRVPPQAGYTF.

The rearrangement joins TRBV29-1 to TRBJ2-7; weak D call: TRBD1 (6 bases). CDR3 length: 15 residues. The germline V gene encodes CDR1 SQVTM and CDR2 ANQGSEA. The V end lost 0 bases, the J end lost 7 bases, and 19 bases lay between the germline ends. CDR3 sequence (DNA): TGCAGCGTTGAAGACGCCCCAGACAGGTCGGGAGAGCAGTACTTC. Translated: CSVEDAPDRSGEQYF.

V gene TRBV2 combines with J gene TRBJ1-1; D is unresolved. V was cut by 8 bases and J by 0 bases, with 16 bases left in between. Germline CDR1 and CDR2: SNHLY and FYNNEI. The CDR3 spans 15 residues. The DNA for the CDR3 is TGTGCCAGCCTGTTCCGAGAGGACTTGAACACTGAAGCTTTCTTT. Its protein is CASLFREDLNTEAFF.

The chain links TRBV7-9 to TRBJ1-1; D uncertain. The CDR3 is 12 amino acids. Deletions cut 5 bases from V and 8 bases from J, with 12 bases between. The germline V gene has CDR1 SEHNR and CDR2 FQNEAQ (reference sequence). In DNA, the CDR3 is TGTGCCAGCAGCCGTGGAGAGAGCGAAGCTTTCTTT. It translates to CASSRGESEAFF.